In its sample, the clone carrying this TCR beta chain was seen many times. Its specificity is unknown. The data derive from a study of CD8+ T cells in alopecia areata. Overall study results and limits: Between patients, shared TCR sequences were less clear than in mice. This was possibly due in part to HLA diversity in the patient population. Higher clonality and more expanded CD8+ clones appeared in lesional than normal scalp.

V was shortened by 1 base and J by 7 bases, with 17 bases between the two germline ends. The CDR3 contains 16 residues. The V gene's germline CDR1 is MGHRA and CDR2 YSYEKL. Lesional scalp punch biopsies and peripheral blood were collected from alopecia areata patients. Investigators isolated RNA and reverse transcribed it into cDNA to act as the sequencing template. The data were produced by immunoSEQ multiplex PCR, yet TCRdb's version contains in-frame clones alone and is incomplete. The table includes about 23,000 clones, around 53% detected once. The sequence was collected from a human donor with alopecia areata. The sequenced sample was NKG2D-high CD8+ T cells sorted from blood. This chain joins TRBV4-1 and TRBJ2-1; the D gene is possibly TRBD2 (5 bases). The CDR3 loop is CASSQGGAAGGNEQFF. In DNA, the CDR3 is TGCGCCAGCAGCCAAGGCGGTGCCGCGGGTGGTAATGAGCAGTTCTTC.